The source of this TCR beta chain is a study of cytomegalovirus exposure and HLA in healthy donors. With respect to this clone: Its antigen is currently unknown.

Broader study findings: CMV serostatus was the sole immune exposure data available. A list of 150 or so TCR beta chains associated with cytomegalovirus was given.

Vbeta (60) and Jbeta (13) primers were used in the PCR. Clones were read by immunoSEQ multiplex PCR, and TCRdb kept only the in-frame ones, dropping some. The sample totals 50,000 to 70,000 clones. Sequencing was done on a sample of PBMCs. This receptor was identified in a male donor in good health and CMV-seronegative.

This CDR3 reads CASSKTGTGDGNTIYF. CDR3 bases: TGCGCCAGCAGCAAAACCGGGACAGGGGATGGAAACACCATATATTTT. This chain joins TRBV5-1 and TRBJ1-3; 10 bases are a match to TRBD1. CDR1 is SGHRS, CDR2 YFSETQ, per germline. The CDR3 contains 16 residues. The junction had 7 bases not matched to a gene; V was cut back by 4 bases and J by 3 bases. The variable domain in full, completed from reference TRBV5-1 and TRBJ1-3, reads KAGVTQTPRYLIKTRGQQVTLSCSPISGHRSVSWYQQTPGQGLQFLFEYFSETQRNKGNFPGRFSGRQFSNSRSEMNVSTLELGDSALYLCASSKTGTGDGNTIYFGEGSWLTVV.